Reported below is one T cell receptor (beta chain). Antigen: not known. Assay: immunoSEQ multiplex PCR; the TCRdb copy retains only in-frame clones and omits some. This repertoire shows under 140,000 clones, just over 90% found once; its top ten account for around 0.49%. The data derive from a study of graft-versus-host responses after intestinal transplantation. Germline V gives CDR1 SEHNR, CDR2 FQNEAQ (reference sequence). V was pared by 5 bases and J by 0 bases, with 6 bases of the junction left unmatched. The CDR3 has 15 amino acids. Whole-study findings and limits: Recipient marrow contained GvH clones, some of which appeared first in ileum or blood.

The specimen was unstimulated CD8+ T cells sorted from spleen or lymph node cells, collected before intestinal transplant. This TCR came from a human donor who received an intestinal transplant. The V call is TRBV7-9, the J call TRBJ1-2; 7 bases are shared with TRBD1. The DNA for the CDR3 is TGTGCCAGCAGCGCGGGACAGAAGTCTAACTATGGCTACACCTTC. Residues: CASSAGQKSNYGYTF.